The 29 T cell receptor beta chains reported below all come from one sample, sequenced in a study of a mutant IDH1 vaccine in newly diagnosed glioma. Time point noted: week 47, end of study. Every vaccine dose comprised 300 ug of mutant IDH1 20-mer peptide plus topical imiquimod. What these receptors recognize is not known. Using immunoSEQ multiplex PCR, the repertoire was profiled, and TCRdb retains in-frame clones only, with some absent. This sample yields about 94,000 clones, of which about 90% are seen a single time; roughly 0.78% belongs to the top ten. Here the sequenced sample was PBMCs, taken from a glioma patient whose treatment included an IDH1 peptide vaccine. These receptor sequences come from a woman in her forties or fifties with glioma.

The chain combines TRBV6-1 with TRBJ1-1, with a tentative D call TRBD1 (5 bases). The CDR3 extends over 12 amino acids. Trimming took 6 bases from V and 11 from J, leaving 16 bases between them. The germline V gene has CDR1 MNHNS and CDR2 SASEGT. CDR3 region: CASSVGAGMAFF. The CDR3 DNA is TGTGCCAGCAGCGTAGGGGCAGGGATGGCTTTCTTT.

The V call is TRBV30, the J call TRBJ1-4; D is perhaps TRBD1 (6 bases). This CDR3 is 16 amino acids long. In germline, CDR1 is GTSNPN, CDR2 SVGIG (reference sequence). V shed 2 bases and J shed 4 bases, with 17 bases lying between them. CDR3 in DNA: TGTGCCTGGAGTACAGGGAGAGATTATAGTAATGAAAAACTGTTTTTT. Translation gives CAWSTGRDYSNEKLFF.

The chain uses TRBV28 and TRBJ1-1; D is unclear. Germline lookup yields CDR1 MDHEN and CDR2 SYDVKM. Trimming shortened V by 7 bases and J by 3 bases, and 6 bases separated the two germline ends. The CDR3 totals 11 residues. CDR3 nucleotides: TGTGCCAGCACCCTATACACTGAAGCTTTCTTT. It is translated as CASTLYTEAFF.

The V and J genes are TRBV5-5 and TRBJ2-2, with a possible D match to TRBD2 (5 bases). V was shortened by 1 base and J by 5 bases, with 9 bases between the two germline ends. Germline values: CDR1 SGHKS, CDR2 YYEKEE (reference sequence). This CDR3 is 14 amino acids long. In nucleotides, the CDR3 is TGTGCCAGCAGCTTGCGGGATCGGACCGGGGAGCTGTTTTTT. Residues: CASSLRDRTGELFF.

The rearrangement uses TRBV30 and TRBJ2-7; the D gene is possibly TRBD1 (5 bases). The CDR3 has 11 residues. V was pared by 1 base and J by 5 bases, with 6 bases between. Germline V gives CDR1 GTSNPN, CDR2 SVGIG (reference sequence). The CDR3 spells CAWSEGNEQYF. The CDR3 region has the DNA TGTGCCTGGAGTGAGGGGAACGAGCAGTACTTC.

CDR3 coding DNA: TGTGCCAGCAGTTTACGAGTCACAGATACGCAGTATTTT. This sequence encodes CASSLRVTDTQYF. The chain is built from TRBV27 and TRBJ2-3, with D unclear. The CDR3 sequence is 13 residues long. The germline V gene has CDR1 MNHEY and CDR2 SMNVEV (reference sequence). Trimming removed 2 bases at V and 2 bases at J, with 5 bases between.

This clone was counted once. The CDR3 bases are TGTGCCAGCAGTAAAACAGGGTTCACTGAAGCTTTCTTT. As protein: CASSKTGFTEAFF. This rearrangement joins TRBV28 to TRBJ1-1, with a possible D match to TRBD1 (6 bases). Trimming shortened V by 5 bases and J by 4 bases, and 11 bases separated the two germline ends. The CDR3 is 13 amino acids. In germline, CDR1 is MDHEN, CDR2 SYDVKM.

V gene TRBV5-1 combines with J gene TRBJ1-5; the match to TRBD1 covers 7 bases. Germline V gene lookup returns CDR1 SGHRS and CDR2 YFSETQ. The CDR3 loop spans 14 amino acids. J gave up 5 bases and V 4 bases, and 6 bases lay outside the gene matches. CDR3 sequence reads: CASSLNRGDQPQHF. Here the CDR3 DNA reads TGCGCCAGCAGCCTTAACAGGGGTGATCAGCCCCAGCATTTT.

V is TRBV28 and J is TRBJ2-1; 9 nucleotides line up with TRBD2. V lost 5 bases and J lost 4; bases outside the gene matches: 21. This CDR3 region has 20 residues. CDR1 MDHEN and CDR2 SYDVKM come from the germline V gene. CDR3 loop: CASSTLAGRAILVLYNEQFF. The CDR3 DNA sequence: TGTGCCAGCAGTACTCTAGCGGGGAGGGCTATTTTAGTCCTTTACAATGAGCAGTTCTTC.

The V call is TRBV4-1, the J call TRBJ2-6; either TRBD1 or TRBD2 may fit D (5 bases each). Germline V gives CDR1 MGHRA, CDR2 YSYEKL. CDR3 length: 16 residues. V was clipped by 4 bases and J by 2 bases, with 12 bases between them. Here the CDR3 DNA reads TGCGCCAGCAGCCCGGGTCGGGGCGCTGGGGCCAACGTCCTGACTTTC. Translation gives CASSPGRGAGANVLTF.

V gene TRBV9 combines with J gene TRBJ1-3, with no clear D. V dropped 0 bases and J dropped 1 base, with 5 bases sitting between them. The CDR3 has 14 residues. The germline V gene has CDR1 SGDLS and CDR2 YYNGEE. The DNA for the CDR3 is TGTGCCAGCAGCGTAGGGGATTCTGGAAACACCATATATTTT. Protein sequence: CASSVGDSGNTIYF. The entire variable domain, with the rest obtained from reference TRBV9 and TRBJ1-3, is as follows: DSGVTQTPKHLITATGQRVTLRCSPRSGDLSVYWYQQSLDQGLQFLIQYYNGEERAKGNILERFSAQQFPDLHSELNLSSLELGDSALYFCASSVGDSGNTIYFGEGSWLTVV.

The chain employs TRBV11-1 and TRBJ2-5; D gene unclear. Germline CDR1 and CDR2: SGHAT and FQDESV (reference sequence). V was shortened by 5 bases and J by 4 bases, with 20 bases between the two germline ends. CDR3 length: 16 amino acids. The CDR3 DNA follows: TGTGCCAGCAGCGGAAATGTGGCAGGCCCAAGAGAGACCCAGTACTTC. It encodes CASSGNVAGPRETQYF.

V is TRBV5-6 and J is TRBJ2-3; 9 nucleotides align to TRBD1. V lost 0 bases to trimming and J lost 2 bases; unmatched junction nucleotides: 4. CDR1 and CDR2 from the germline V gene are SGHDT and YYEEEE. This CDR3 spans 16 amino acids. The CDR3 region has the DNA TGTGCCAGCAGCTTGGTAGGACAGGGGTTCACAGATACGCAGTATTTT. Its protein is CASSLVGQGFTDTQYF.

J is TRBJ2-7 and V is TRBV5-6; the D gene is possibly TRBD1 (6 bases). The CDR3 consists of 17 residues. The V gene lost 4 bases and the J gene lost 4 bases, with 24 bases spanning the gap. Per germline, CDR1 SGHDT and CDR2 YYEEEE. CDR3 nucleotides: TGTGCCAGCAGCCCAGGGGACCCCGCAGACCCCACTTACGAGCAGTACTTC. It yields the protein CASSPGDPADPTYEQYF.

CDR3 nucleotide sequence: TGTGCCAGTAGTGTTCTCCGGGACCCCGCATACAATGAGCAGTTCTTC. Its protein is CASSVLRDPAYNEQFF. The gene calls are TRBV19 and TRBJ2-1; D is tentatively TRBD1 or TRBD2 (5 bases each). V shed 5 bases and J shed 4 bases, with 18 bases lying between them. The CDR3 covers 16 residues. Germline CDR1 reads LNHDA; CDR2 reads SQIVND (reference sequence).

This chain links TRBV10-2 with TRBJ2-7; D unresolved. The CDR3 covers 13 residues. Germline V lookup: CDR1 WSHSY, CDR2 SAAADI. Trimming shortened V by 5 bases and J by 1 base, and 9 bases separated the two germline ends. The CDR3 here is CASSRLLSYEQYF. The CDR3 nucleotides read TGCGCCAGCAGTCGACTGCTGTCCTACGAGCAGTACTTC.

The chain recombines TRBV28 with TRBJ2-1, with D possibly matching TRBD1 (6 bases). Per germline, CDR1 MDHEN and CDR2 SYDVKM. The ends were cut back, 6 bases at V and 9 bases at J, with 18 bases in the middle. This CDR3 is built from 14 residues. The CDR3 nucleotides are TGTGCCAGCAGATTGGCAGGGGCTACCGGTGAGCAGTTCTTC. This encodes CASRLAGATGEQFF. Filled out from reference TRBV28 and TRBJ2-1, the complete variable domain reads DVKVTQSSRYLVKRTGEKVFLECVQDMDHENMFWYRQDPGLGLRLIYFSYDVKMKEKGDIPEGYSVSREKKERFSLILESASTNQTSMYLCASRLAGATGEQFFGPGTRLTVL.

This chain uses TRBV6-1 with TRBJ2-1, with 11 bases that match TRBD2. Per the germline V gene, CDR1 is MNHNS and CDR2 is SASEGT. This CDR3 region has 12 residues. The junction had 4 bases not matched to a gene; V was cut back by 8 bases and J by 10 bases. The CDR3 nucleotides read TGTGCCAGCGCCCGACTAGCGGGAGAGCAGTTCTTC. Amino acids: CASARLAGEQFF.

Only one count was recorded for this clone. The chain links TRBV4-1 to TRBJ1-1, with D unresolved. The CDR3 runs to 13 residues. With 1 base removed from V and 10 bases from J, the gap between germline ends came to 13 bases. Germline assignment: CDR1 MGHRA and CDR2 YSYEKL. CDR3 sequence reads: CASSQVGGNGAFF. For the CDR3, the DNA is TGCGCCAGCAGCCAAGTTGGAGGGAATGGAGCTTTCTTT.

The V call is TRBV5-5, the J call TRBJ1-3, with D tentatively TRBD1 (5 bases). The CDR3 has 15 amino acids. Trimming took 1 base from V and 3 from J, leaving 11 bases between them. Germline V gives CDR1 SGHKS, CDR2 YYEKEE (reference sequence). The CDR3 here is CASSLNGAVGNTIYF. CDR3 DNA: TGTGCCAGCAGCTTGAATGGGGCGGTTGGAAACACCATATATTTT.

The chain couples TRBV6-5 to TRBJ2-1; D is unclear. The CDR3 loop spans 10 amino acids. Trimming left V 2 bases short and J 9 bases short, with 2 bases between. Per germline, CDR1 MNHEY and CDR2 SVGAGI. The CDR3 coding sequence is TGTGCCAGCAGTTACCCTGAGCAGTTCTTC. It codes for CASSYPEQFF.

This clone has just one count. The gene calls are TRBV29-1 and TRBJ1-1; unclear D gene. The CDR3 has 14 residues. The germline V gene encodes CDR1 SQVTM and CDR2 ANQGSEA. The V end was cut by 4 bases, the J end by 4 bases, with 16 bases between. In DNA form, the CDR3 reads TGCAGCGTTGTATCTAGGACGTGGGGCACTGAAGCTTTCTTT. This sequence encodes CSVVSRTWGTEAFF.

The rearrangement links TRBV11-2 to TRBJ1-1; D not certain. The germline gives CDR1 SGHAT, CDR2 FQNNGV. The CDR3 has 13 amino acids. V was pared by 0 bases and J by 7 bases, with 9 bases between. The CDR3 loop reads CASSLDPRVEAFF. The CDR3 DNA reads TGTGCCAGCAGCTTAGATCCCAGAGTTGAAGCTTTCTTT. Filled out from reference TRBV11-2 and TRBJ1-1, the complete variable domain reads EAGVAQSPRYKIIEKRQSVAFWCNPISGHATLYWYQQILGQGPKLLIQFQNNGVVDDSQLPKDRFSAERLKGVDSTLKIQPAKLEDSAVYLCASSLDPRVEAFFGQGTRLTVV.

The gene calls are TRBV5-4 and TRBJ2-7; D is ambiguous. CDR1 is SGHNT and CDR2 is YYREEE in the germline V gene (reference sequence). The germline V and J ends were trimmed by 4 bases and 6 bases, with 14 bases remaining between them. This CDR3 has 13 residues. The chain's CDR3 is CASSPYLSPEQYF. The CDR3 bases are TGTGCCAGCAGCCCGTACCTCTCCCCCGAGCAGTACTTC.

This clone was seen once. The genes are TRBV15 and TRBJ1-2, with D unresolved. V gave up 1 base and J gave up 6 bases, with 9 bases separating them. Germline values: CDR1 LNHNV, CDR2 YYDKDF (reference sequence). The CDR3 runs 13 residues. The CDR3 reads CATSRGPMDGYTF. CDR3 nucleotide sequence: TGTGCCACCAGCAGAGGTCCAATGGATGGCTACACCTTC.

The chain employs TRBV4-1 and TRBJ2-6, with TRBD2 matching over 13 bases. Germline values: CDR1 MGHRA, CDR2 YSYEKL. The CDR3 has 20 amino acids. Trimming removed 1 base from V and 3 bases from J; junction bases left unmatched: 9. In nucleotides, the CDR3 is TGCGCCAGCAGCCAAGTTTTCAGGACTAGCGGGAGATATGGGGCCAACGTCCTGACTTTC. This sequence encodes CASSQVFRTSGRYGANVLTF.

This clone was counted once. This rearrangement joins TRBV2 to TRBJ2-7, with TRBD1 matching 7 bases. This CDR3 has 13 amino acids. The V gene end was trimmed by 8 bases and the J gene end by 6 bases; junction bases not matched to a gene: 10. Germline CDR1 SNHLY, CDR2 FYNNEI. CDR3 protein: CASSSDRVAEQYF. The CDR3, as DNA: TGTGCCAGCTCCTCAGACAGGGTGGCCGAGCAGTACTTC.

The rearrangement uses TRBV27 and TRBJ2-5; D may be TRBD1 or TRBD2 (6 bases each). CDR1 and CDR2 (germline): MNHEY, SMNVEV (reference sequence). This CDR3 spans 13 amino acids. Between the trimmed V and J ends, which lost 8 bases and 5 bases, there was a span of 15 bases. CDR3 amino acids: CASSRGRRETQYF. CDR3 DNA sequence: TGTGCCAGCTCCCGGGGGCGCCGGGAGACCCAGTACTTC.

This chain links TRBV4-1 with TRBJ1-6; D gene ambiguous. CDR1 and CDR2 (germline): MGHRA, YSYEKL. V shed 0 bases and J shed 7 bases, with 13 bases lying between them. This CDR3 has 16 amino acids. The CDR3 loop is CASSQDLGILNSPLHF. CDR3 coding DNA: TGCGCCAGCAGCCAAGATCTGGGGATCCTGAATTCACCCCTCCACTTT.